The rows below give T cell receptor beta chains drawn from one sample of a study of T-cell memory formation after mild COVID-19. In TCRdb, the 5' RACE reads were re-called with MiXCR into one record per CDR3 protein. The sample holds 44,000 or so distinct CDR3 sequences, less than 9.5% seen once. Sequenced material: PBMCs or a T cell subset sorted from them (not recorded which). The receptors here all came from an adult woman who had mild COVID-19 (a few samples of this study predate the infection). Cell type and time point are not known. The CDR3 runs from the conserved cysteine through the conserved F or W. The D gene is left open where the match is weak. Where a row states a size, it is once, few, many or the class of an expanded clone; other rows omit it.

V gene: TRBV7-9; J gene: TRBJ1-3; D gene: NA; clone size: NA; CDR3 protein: CASSFRERGGNTIYF; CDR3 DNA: TGTGCCAGCAGCTTCAGGGAGAGAGGTGGAAACACCATATATTTT
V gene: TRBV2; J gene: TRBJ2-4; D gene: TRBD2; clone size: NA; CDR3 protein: CASSLAGAKNIQYF; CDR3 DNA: TGTGCCAGCAGTTTAGCGGGAGCCAAAAACATTCAGTACTTC
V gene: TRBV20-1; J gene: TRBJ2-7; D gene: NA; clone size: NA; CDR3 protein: CSAQVGTFYEQYF; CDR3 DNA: TGCAGTGCTCAAGTGGGGACTTTCTACGAGCAGTACTTC
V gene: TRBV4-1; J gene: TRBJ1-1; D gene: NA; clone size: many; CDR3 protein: CASSQGKGGRKNTEAFF; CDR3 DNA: TGCGCCAGCAGCCAAGGGAAAGGCGGACGGAAGAACACTGAAGCTTTCTTT
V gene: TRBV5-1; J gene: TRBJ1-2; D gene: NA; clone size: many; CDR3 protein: CASSLDPNYGYTF; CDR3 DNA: TGCGCCAGCAGCTTGGATCCTAACTATGGCTACACCTTC
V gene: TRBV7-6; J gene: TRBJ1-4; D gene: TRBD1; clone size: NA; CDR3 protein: CASSLAGTGAEKLFF; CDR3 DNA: TGTGCCAGCAGCTTAGCGGGGACAGGGGCTGAAAAACTGTTTTTT
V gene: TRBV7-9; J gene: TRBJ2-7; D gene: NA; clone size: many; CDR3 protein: CASSLSQGNTEQYF; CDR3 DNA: TGTGCCAGCAGCTTATCCCAGGGGAATACCGAGCAGTACTTC
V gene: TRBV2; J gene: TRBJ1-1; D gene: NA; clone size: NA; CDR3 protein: CASSSDSPFEAFF; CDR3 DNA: TGTGCCAGCAGTTCGGACAGTCCCTTTGAAGCTTTCTTT
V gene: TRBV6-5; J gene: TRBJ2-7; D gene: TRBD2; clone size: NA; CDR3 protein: CASSGGWLAETKGEQYF; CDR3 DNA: TGTGCCAGCAGTGGGGGGTGGCTAGCGGAAACAAAGGGCGAGCAGTACTTC
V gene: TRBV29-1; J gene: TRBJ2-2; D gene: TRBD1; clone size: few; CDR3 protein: CSASGQGKGYGVTGELFF; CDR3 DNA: TGCAGCGCCTCAGGACAGGGAAAGGGGTACGGGGTCACCGGGGAGCTGTTTTTT
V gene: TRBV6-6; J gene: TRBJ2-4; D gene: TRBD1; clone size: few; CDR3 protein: CASSGDSPTLAKNIQYF; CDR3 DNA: TGTGCCAGCAGTGGGGACAGTCCAACGCTAGCCAAAAACATTCAGTACTTC
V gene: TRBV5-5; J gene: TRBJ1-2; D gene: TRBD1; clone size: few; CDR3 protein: CASSLAWTGPSDGYTF; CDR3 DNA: TGTGCCAGCAGCTTGGCGTGGACAGGGCCGTCCGACGGCTACACCTTC
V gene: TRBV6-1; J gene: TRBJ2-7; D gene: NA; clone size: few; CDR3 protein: CASSDLTGRYYEQYF; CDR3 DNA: TGTGCCAGCAGTGACCTGACAGGGAGGTACTACGAGCAGTACTTC
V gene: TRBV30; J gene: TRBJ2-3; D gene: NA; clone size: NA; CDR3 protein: CAWSVRSGYTDTQYF; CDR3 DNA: TGTGCCTGGAGTGTAAGGAGCGGCTACACAGATACGCAGTATTTT
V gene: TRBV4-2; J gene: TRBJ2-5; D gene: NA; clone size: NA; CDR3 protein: CASSQGSRRGETQYF; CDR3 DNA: TGTGCCAGCAGCCAAGGAAGTCGCAGGGGAGAGACCCAGTACTTC
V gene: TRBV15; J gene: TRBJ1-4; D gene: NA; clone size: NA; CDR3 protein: CATSRDWAEKLFF; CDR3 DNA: TGTGCCACCAGCAGAGATTGGGCTGAAAAACTGTTTTTT
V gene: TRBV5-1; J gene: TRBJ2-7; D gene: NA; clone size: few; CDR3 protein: CASSLGGALYEQYF; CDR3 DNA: TGCGCCAGCAGCTTGGGGGGGGCGTTGTACGAGCAGTACTTC
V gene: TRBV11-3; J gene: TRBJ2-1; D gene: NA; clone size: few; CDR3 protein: CASGPSSRYNEQFF; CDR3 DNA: TGTGCCAGCGGCCCGAGTTCGAGGTACAATGAGCAGTTCTTC
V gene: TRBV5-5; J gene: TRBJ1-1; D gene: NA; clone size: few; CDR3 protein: CASSSQGRGMNTEAFF; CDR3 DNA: TGTGCCAGCAGCTCCCAGGGCAGGGGTATGAACACTGAAGCTTTCTTT
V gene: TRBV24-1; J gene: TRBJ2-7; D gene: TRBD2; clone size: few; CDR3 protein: CATSDPTSGRFEQYF; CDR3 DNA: TGTGCCACCAGTGACCCAACTAGCGGGAGGTTCGAGCAGTACTTC
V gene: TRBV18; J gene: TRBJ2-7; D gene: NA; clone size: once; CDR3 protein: CASSPPGPGGGEQYF; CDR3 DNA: TGTGCCAGCTCACCACCTGGTCCCGGGGGTGGTGAGCAGTACTTC
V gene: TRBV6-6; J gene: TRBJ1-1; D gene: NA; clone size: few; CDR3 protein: CASALGGTEAFF; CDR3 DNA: TGTGCCAGCGCTTTGGGAGGCACTGAAGCTTTCTTT
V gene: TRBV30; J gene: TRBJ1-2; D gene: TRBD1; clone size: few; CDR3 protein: CAWSAINRGGNYGYTF; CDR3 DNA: TGTGCCTGGAGTGCAATTAACAGGGGAGGAAACTATGGCTACACCTTC
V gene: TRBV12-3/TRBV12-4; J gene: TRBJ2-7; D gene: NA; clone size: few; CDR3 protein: CASRPNHHSGEQYF; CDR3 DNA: TGTGCCAGCAGACCGAATCATCATTCAGGGGAGCAGTACTTC
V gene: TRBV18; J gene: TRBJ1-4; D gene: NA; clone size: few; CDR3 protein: CASSPPMGTNEKLFF; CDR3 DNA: TGTGCCAGCTCACCACCGATGGGGACTAATGAAAAACTGTTTTTT
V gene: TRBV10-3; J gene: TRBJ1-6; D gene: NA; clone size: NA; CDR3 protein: CAISGGESSYNSPLHF; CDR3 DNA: TGTGCCATCAGTGGAGGGGAGAGCTCCTATAATTCACCCCTCCACTTT
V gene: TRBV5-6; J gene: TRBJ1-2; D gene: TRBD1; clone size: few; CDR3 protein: CASSPDRGRLGYTF; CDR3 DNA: TGTGCCAGCAGCCCGGACAGGGGGCGGTTGGGCTACACCTTC
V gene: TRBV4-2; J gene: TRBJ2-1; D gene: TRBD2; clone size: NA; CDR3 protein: CASSKDWGTSGTNEQFF; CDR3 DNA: TGTGCCAGCAGCAAAGACTGGGGGACTAGCGGGACGAATGAGCAGTTCTTC
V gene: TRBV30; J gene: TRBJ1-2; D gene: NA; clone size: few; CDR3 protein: CAWSARSGHRYGYTF; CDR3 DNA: TGTGCCTGGAGTGCCCGGTCGGGACACCGCTATGGCTACACCTTC
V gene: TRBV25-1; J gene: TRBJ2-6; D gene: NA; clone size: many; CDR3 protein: CASSAPVSGGSGANVLTF; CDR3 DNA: TGTGCCAGCAGCGCCCCTGTTAGTGGGGGTTCTGGGGCCAACGTCCTGACTTTC
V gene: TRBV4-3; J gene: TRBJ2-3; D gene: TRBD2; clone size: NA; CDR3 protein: CASSHWLAGGAIRDTQYF; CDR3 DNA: TGCGCCAGCAGCCACTGGCTAGCGGGAGGGGCCATACGGGATACGCAGTATTTT
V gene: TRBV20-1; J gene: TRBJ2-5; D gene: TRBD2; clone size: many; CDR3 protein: CSARGASGGSRRPQYF; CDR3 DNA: TGCAGTGCTAGAGGCGCTAGCGGGGGGTCCCGGAGACCCCAGTACTTC
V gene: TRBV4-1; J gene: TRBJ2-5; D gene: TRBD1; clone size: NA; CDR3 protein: CASSHSFATQTGMGETQYF; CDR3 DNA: TGCGCCAGCAGCCACAGCTTCGCTACTCAGACAGGGATGGGAGAGACCCAGTACTTC
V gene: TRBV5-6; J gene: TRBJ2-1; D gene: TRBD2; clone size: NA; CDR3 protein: CASSLAGAKFF; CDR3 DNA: TGTGCCAGCAGCTTAGCGGGGGCTAAGTTCTTC
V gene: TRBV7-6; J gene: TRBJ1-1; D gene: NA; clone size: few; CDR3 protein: CASSLGGGGAQNTEAFF; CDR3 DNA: TGTGCCAGCAGCTTAGGGGGCGGAGGGGCCCAGAACACTGAAGCTTTCTTT
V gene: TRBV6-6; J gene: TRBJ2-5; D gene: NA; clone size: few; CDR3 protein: CASSYNALAGETQYF; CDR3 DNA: TGTGCCAGCAGTTACAATGCGCTAGCCGGGGAGACCCAGTACTTC
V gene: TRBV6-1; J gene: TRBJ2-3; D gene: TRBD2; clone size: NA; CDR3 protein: CASRNRGGASTDTQYF; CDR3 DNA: TGTGCCAGCAGGAACCGGGGGGGAGCGAGCACAGATACGCAGTATTTT
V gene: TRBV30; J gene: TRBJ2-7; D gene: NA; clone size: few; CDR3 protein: CAWSGLGAYEQYF; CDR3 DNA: TGTGCCTGGAGTGGGTTGGGGGCCTACGAGCAGTACTTC
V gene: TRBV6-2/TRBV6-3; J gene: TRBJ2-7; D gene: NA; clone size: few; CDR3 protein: CASRWTGSSYEQYF; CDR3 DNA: TGTGCCAGCAGATGGACGGGGAGCTCCTACGAGCAGTACTTC
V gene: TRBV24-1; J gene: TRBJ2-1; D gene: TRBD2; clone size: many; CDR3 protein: CATSTGGEPTNEQFF; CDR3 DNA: TGTGCCACCAGCACCGGGGGGGAGCCAACCAATGAGCAGTTCTTC
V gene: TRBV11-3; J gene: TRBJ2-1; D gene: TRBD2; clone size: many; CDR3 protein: CASSPRRGLAGGSAYNEQFF; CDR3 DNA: TGTGCCAGCAGCCCCCGGAGGGGACTAGCGGGAGGGAGCGCCTACAATGAGCAGTTCTTC
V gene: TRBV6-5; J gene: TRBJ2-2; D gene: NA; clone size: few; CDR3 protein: CASSLAKMNTGELFF; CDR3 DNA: TGTGCCAGCAGCCTAGCGAAGATGAACACCGGGGAGCTGTTTTTT
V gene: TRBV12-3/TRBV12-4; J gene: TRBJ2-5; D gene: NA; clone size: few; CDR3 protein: CASSLSLAYQETQYF; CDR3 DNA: TGTGCCAGCAGTTTGTCCCTAGCCTACCAAGAGACCCAGTACTTC
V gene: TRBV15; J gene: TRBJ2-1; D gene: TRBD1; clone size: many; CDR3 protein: CATSRDSRTGNEQFF; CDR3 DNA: TGTGCCACCAGCAGAGATTCCCGGACAGGGAATGAGCAGTTCTTC
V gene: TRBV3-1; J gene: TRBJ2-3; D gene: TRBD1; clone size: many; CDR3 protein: CASSQGTGPKYF; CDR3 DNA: TGTGCCAGCAGCCAAGGGACAGGGCCCAAGTATTTT
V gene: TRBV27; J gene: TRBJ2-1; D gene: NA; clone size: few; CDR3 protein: CASSLVPNNEQFF; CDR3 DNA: TGTGCCAGCAGTTTAGTCCCAAACAATGAGCAGTTCTTC
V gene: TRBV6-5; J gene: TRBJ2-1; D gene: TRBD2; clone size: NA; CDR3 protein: CASRSGRAIHGDEQFF; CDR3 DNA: TGTGCCAGCAGAAGCGGGAGGGCCATTCACGGGGATGAGCAGTTCTTC
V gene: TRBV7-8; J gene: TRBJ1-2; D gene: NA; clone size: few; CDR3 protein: CAGSLAAGSGYTF; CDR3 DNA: TGTGCCGGCAGCTTAGCGGCAGGCTCCGGCTACACCTTC